A single T cell receptor beta chain is shown here with its context. The CDR3 runs to 13 residues. V lost 4 bases, J lost 6 bases, and 10 bases lay in between. Germline V gives CDR1 WNHNN, CDR2 SYGVQD (reference sequence). Clones were sequenced by immunoSEQ multiplex PCR, and TCRdb holds only the in-frame ones, with some missing. The repertoire includes about 210,000 clones, 82% of them detected once, and about 5% sits in the top ten. The record originates from a study of blood T cell repertoires in COVID-19. Overall study: Some COVID-19 samples were acute and others convalescent; all came from the United States, Italy and Spain.

The sequenced sample consisted of peripheral blood. The chain joins TRBV10-1 to TRBJ1-5; tentatively, D is TRBD1 (5 bases). This clonotype originated in a woman in her 70s with COVID-19, enrolled during active disease. The CDR3 bases are TGCGCCAGCAGTGCGGGGGGGACTCAGCCCCAGCATTTT. Translated: CASSAGGTQPQHF.